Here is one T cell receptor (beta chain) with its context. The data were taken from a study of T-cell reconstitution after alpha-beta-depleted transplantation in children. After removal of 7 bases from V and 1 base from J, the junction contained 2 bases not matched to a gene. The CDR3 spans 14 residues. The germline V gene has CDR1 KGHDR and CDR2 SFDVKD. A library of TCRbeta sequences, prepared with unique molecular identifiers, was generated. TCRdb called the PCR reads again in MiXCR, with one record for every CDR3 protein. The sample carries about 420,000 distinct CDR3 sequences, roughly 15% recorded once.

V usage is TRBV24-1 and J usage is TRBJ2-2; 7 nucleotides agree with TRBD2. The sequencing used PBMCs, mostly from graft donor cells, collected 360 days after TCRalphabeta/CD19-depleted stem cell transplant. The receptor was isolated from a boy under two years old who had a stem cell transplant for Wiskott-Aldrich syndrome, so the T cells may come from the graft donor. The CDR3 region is CATSGRLNTGELFF. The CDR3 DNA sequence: TGTGCCACCAGCGGGAGGTTGAACACCGGGGAGCTGTTTTTT.